This TCR beta chain emerged from a study of T cells in localized non-small cell lung cancer. Sequencing used immunoSEQ multiplex PCR; TCRdb keeps in-frame clones, though not all of them. The sample has approximately 57,000 clones, just over 85% seen once. Per germline, CDR1 SGHTA and CDR2 FQGNSA. The CDR3 consists of 14 residues. Trimming took 0 bases from V and 4 from J, leaving 7 bases between them. The source was peripheral blood, collected before any cancer treatment. V gene TRBV7-2 combines with J gene TRBJ1-5; D ambiguous. The source is a woman aged 35 to 75 with stage I lung adenocarcinoma. CDR3 in amino acids: CASSLATPNQPQHF. The DNA for the CDR3 is TGTGCCAGCAGCTTAGCAACCCCTAATCAGCCCCAGCATTTT.